The 15 T cell receptor beta chains in this list originate from one sample, sequenced in a study of blood T cell repertoires in COVID-19. Clones were read by immunoSEQ multiplex PCR, and TCRdb kept only the in-frame ones, dropping some. This sample carries some 200,000 clones, 78% of them seen once, and the ten largest clones take roughly a sixth. Material: PBMCs or T cells enriched from blood (not recorded which). The receptor source for this set is a woman between 50 and 59 years old who had recovered from COVID-19.

This sequence joins TRBV2 and TRBJ2-1, with a weak D call TRBD1 (6 bases). V lost 6 bases and J 9 bases, leaving 18 bases between the germline ends. Germline CDR1 and CDR2: SNHLY and FYNNEI. The CDR3 totals 14 residues. CDR3 in amino acids: CASRGSGTLTEQFF. CDR3 bases: TGTGCCAGCAGAGGCTCCGGGACATTGACTGAGCAGTTCTTC. Full variable domain (outside the CDR3, taken from reference TRBV2 and TRBJ2-1): EPEVTQTPSHQVTQMGQEVILRCVPISNHLYFYWYRQILGQKVEFLVSFYNNEISEKSEIFDDQFSVERPDGSNFTLKIRSTKLEDSAMYFCASRGSGTLTEQFFGPGTRLTVL.

This clone was observed a few times. The V call is TRBV7-9, the J call TRBJ1-3; 8 bases match TRBD1. CDR1 is SEHNR and CDR2 is FQNEAQ in the germline V gene (reference sequence). The V segment lost 6 bases and the J segment 7 bases; nucleotides outside the gene matches: 11. The CDR3 is 15 residues long. The CDR3 DNA reads TGTGCCAGCAGATCTAACAGGGGGTTGGTTAACACCATATATTTT. Residues: CASRSNRGLVNTIYF. The complete variable domain, with remaining parts taken from reference TRBV7-9 and TRBJ1-3, reads DTGVSQNPRHKITKRGQNVTFRCDPISEHNRLYWYRQTLGQGPEFLTYFQNEAQLEKSRLLSDRFSAERPKGSFSTLEIQRTEQGDSAMYLCASRSNRGLVNTIYFGEGSWLTVV.

This clone was seen once. The rearrangement uses TRBV28 and TRBJ2-5, with 9 bases lining up with TRBD2. Germline lookup yields CDR1 MDHEN and CDR2 SYDVKM. Unmatched junction bases numbered 7, after V lost 6 bases and J lost 5 bases. The CDR3 is 14 residues long. CDR3 region: CASSLLAGVETQYF. For the CDR3, the DNA is TGTGCCAGCAGCCTACTAGCGGGCGTCGAGACCCAGTACTTC.

This sequence joins TRBV9 and TRBJ2-7; 7 bases align to TRBD2. The V segment lost 0 bases and the J segment 2 bases; nucleotides outside the gene matches: 2. Per the germline V gene, CDR1 is SGDLS and CDR2 is YYNGEE. This CDR3 has 14 amino acids. The CDR3 spells CASSVASGTYEQYF. For the CDR3, the DNA is TGTGCCAGCAGCGTAGCTAGCGGAACCTACGAGCAGTACTTC.

The rearrangement joins TRBV12-3 or TRBV12-4 to TRBJ1-3; TRBD1 might be the D (5 bases). V was trimmed by 3 bases and J by 7 bases, leaving 10 bases between them. The CDR3 loop spans 13 amino acids. As DNA, the CDR3 is TGTGCCAGCAGTTTGGGGCGGGAGAACACCATATATTTT. Its translation is CASSLGRENTIYF.

This chain uses TRBV19 with TRBJ1-5; tentative D call: TRBD1 (6 bases). CDR3 length: 15 residues. Trimming took 6 bases from V and 4 from J, leaving 16 bases between them. The V gene's germline CDR1 is LNHDA and CDR2 SQIVND (reference sequence). CDR3 bases: TGTGCCAGTAGGATTACAGGGCTACGGAATCAGCCCCAGCATTTT. Protein: CASRITGLRNQPQHF.

The chain links TRBV10-3 to TRBJ2-2; D is uncertain. The germline gives CDR1 ENHRY, CDR2 SYGVKD. The CDR3 sequence is 14 residues long. Trimming took off 8 bases at V and 5 bases at J, with 15 bases between the two ends. In DNA form, the CDR3 reads TGTGCCATCGAGAAGACAAGTGGAACCGGGGAGCTGTTTTTT. Its translation is CAIEKTSGTGELFF.

The chain recombines TRBV18 with TRBJ1-1; perhaps TRBD1 as D (5 bases). CDR3 length: 12 amino acids. CDR1 is KGHSH, CDR2 LQKENI, per germline. The V gene lost 1 base and the J gene lost 11 bases, with 11 bases spanning the gap. The CDR3 DNA is TGTGCCAGCTCACCACAAGGGGATCAGGCTTTCTTT. It codes for CASSPQGDQAFF.

This rearrangement joins TRBV28 to TRBJ2-1; 7 bases are a match to TRBD2. The CDR3 is 14 residues long. J lost 11 bases, V lost 7 bases, and 14 bases had no gene match. Germline V lookup: CDR1 MDHEN, CDR2 SYDVKM. The CDR3 protein is CASMEGTTGGKQFF. DNA of the CDR3: TGTGCCAGCATGGAAGGGACCACGGGGGGTAAGCAGTTCTTC. The complete variable domain, with remaining parts taken from reference TRBV28 and TRBJ2-1, reads DVKVTQSSRYLVKRTGEKVFLECVQDMDHENMFWYRQDPGLGLRLIYFSYDVKMKEKGDIPEGYSVSREKKERFSLILESASTNQTSMYLCASMEGTTGGKQFFGPGTRLTVL.

The rearrangement joins TRBV28 to TRBJ1-1; the D gene is possibly TRBD1 (5 bases). Germline V gene sequence: CDR1 MDHEN, CDR2 SYDVKM. This CDR3 contains 16 residues. Trimming left V 4 bases short and J 3 bases short, with 18 bases between. The CDR3 here is CASSSSGTTYDTEAFF. The CDR3 DNA reads TGTGCCAGCAGTTCGTCAGGGACTACTTACGACACTGAAGCTTTCTTT.

This chain links TRBV19 with TRBJ2-3, with TRBD1 identical over 7 bases. The germline V gene encodes CDR1 LNHDA and CDR2 SQIVND (reference sequence). This CDR3 contains 16 residues. V lost 4 bases, J lost 4 bases, and 11 bases stayed unmatched. CDR3 sequence reads: CASSTATGSGPDTQYF. The CDR3, as DNA: TGTGCCAGTAGTACCGCGACAGGGAGTGGCCCAGATACGCAGTATTTT. The complete variable domain, with remaining parts taken from reference TRBV19 and TRBJ2-3, reads DGGITQSPKYLFRKEGQNVTLSCEQNLNHDAMYWYRQDPGQGLRLIYYSQIVNDFQKGDIAEGYSVSREKKESFPLTVTSAQKNPTAFYLCASSTATGSGPDTQYFGPGTRLTVL.

This chain's CDR3 is CAWTRQGHTEAFF. CDR3 nucleotide sequence: TGTGCCTGGACACGACAGGGTCACACTGAAGCTTTCTTT. V usage is TRBV30 and J usage is TRBJ1-1; TRBD1 matches 7 bases. V gave up 4 bases and J gave up 3 bases; unmatched junction bases: 5. Germline CDR1 GTSNPN, CDR2 SVGIG (reference sequence). This CDR3 has 13 amino acids.

The chain combines TRBV9 with TRBJ2-1; 9 bases match TRBD2. This CDR3 is 15 amino acids long. CDR1 is SGDLS and CDR2 is YYNGEE in the germline V gene. With V trimmed by 4 bases and J by 8 bases, 10 bases remained unmatched. The CDR3 DNA is TGTGCCAGCAGCAAAGCGGGAGGCCGGGGGGATGAGCAGTTCTTC. This codes for CASSKAGGRGDEQFF. Combining the CDR3 with reference TRBV9 and TRBJ2-1 gives the whole variable domain DSGVTQTPKHLITATGQRVTLRCSPRSGDLSVYWYQQSLDQGLQFLIQYYNGEERAKGNILERFSAQQFPDLHSELNLSSLELGDSALYFCASSKAGGRGDEQFFGPGTRLTVL.

The chain couples TRBV6-5 to TRBJ2-3; 8 bases match TRBD1. Trimming at V came to 6 bases and at J to 2 bases, leaving 4 bases not matched to a gene. This CDR3 is built from 14 residues. Looked up from germline, CDR1 is MNHEY and CDR2 is SVGAGI. Here the CDR3 DNA reads TGTGCCAGCAGGAACAGGGGGACCACAGATACGCAGTATTTT. It encodes CASRNRGTTDTQYF.

DNA of the CDR3: TGTGCCAGCAGCCAAGTCGGTACTGGAAACACCATATATTTT. This encodes CASSQVGTGNTIYF. V gene TRBV4-2 combines with J gene TRBJ1-3; D gene unclear. Looked up from germline, CDR1 is LGHNA and CDR2 is YNFKEQ. Trimming left V 1 base short and J 2 bases short, with 6 bases between. The CDR3 is made up of 14 amino acids.